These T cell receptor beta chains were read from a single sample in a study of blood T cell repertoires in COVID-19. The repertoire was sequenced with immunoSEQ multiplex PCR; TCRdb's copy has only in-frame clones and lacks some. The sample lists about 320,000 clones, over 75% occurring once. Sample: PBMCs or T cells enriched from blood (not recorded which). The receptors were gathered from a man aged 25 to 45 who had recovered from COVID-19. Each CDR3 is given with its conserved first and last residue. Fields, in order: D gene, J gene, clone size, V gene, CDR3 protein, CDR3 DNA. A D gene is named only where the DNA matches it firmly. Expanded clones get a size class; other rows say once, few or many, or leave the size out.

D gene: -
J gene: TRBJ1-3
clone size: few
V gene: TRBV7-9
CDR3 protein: CASSLGQFSSGNTIYF
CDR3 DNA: TGTGCCAGCAGCTTAGGACAGTTTAGCTCTGGAAACACCATATATTTT

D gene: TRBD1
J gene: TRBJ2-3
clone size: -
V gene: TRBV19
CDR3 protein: CASAPQGKDTQYF
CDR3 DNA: TGTGCCAGTGCTCCACAGGGGAAAGATACGCAGTATTTT

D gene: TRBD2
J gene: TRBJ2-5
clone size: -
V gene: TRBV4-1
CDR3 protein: CASSQDWGGASGGQETQYF
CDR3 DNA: TGCGCCAGCAGCCAAGATTGGGGTGGGGCTAGCGGGGGCCAAGAGACCCAGTACTTC

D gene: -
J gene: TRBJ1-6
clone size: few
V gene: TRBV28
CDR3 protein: CASSLTGPSSAGALHF
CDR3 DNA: TGTGCCAGCAGTTTAACAGGGCCCTCGTCCGCTGGAGCCCTCCACTTT

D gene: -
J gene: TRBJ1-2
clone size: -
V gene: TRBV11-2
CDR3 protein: CASSSTHYGYTF
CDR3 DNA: TGTGCCAGCAGCTCTACTCACTATGGCTACACCTTC

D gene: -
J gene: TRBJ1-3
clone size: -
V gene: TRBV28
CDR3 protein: CASSFLRNTIYF
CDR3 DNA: TGTGCCAGCAGTTTTCTCCGAAACACCATATATTTT

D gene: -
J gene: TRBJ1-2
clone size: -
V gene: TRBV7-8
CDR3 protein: CASSLEWGPGDGYTF
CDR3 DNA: TGTGCCAGCAGCTTAGAGTGGGGCCCAGGGGATGGCTACACCTTC

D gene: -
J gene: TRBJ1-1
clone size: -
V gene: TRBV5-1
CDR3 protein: CASSLGGSPGTEAFF
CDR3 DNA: TGCGCCAGCAGCTTGGGTGGATCCCCGGGCACTGAAGCTTTCTTT

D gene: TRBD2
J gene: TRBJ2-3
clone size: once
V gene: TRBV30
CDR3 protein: CAWSVGGLHDLKYF
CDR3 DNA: TGTGCCTGGAGTGTGGGGGGGTTGCATGATCTTAAGTATTTT

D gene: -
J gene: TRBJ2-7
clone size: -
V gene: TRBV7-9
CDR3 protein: CASAPAGGGGYEQYF
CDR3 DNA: TGTGCCAGCGCCCCAGCCGGCGGAGGAGGGTACGAGCAGTACTTC

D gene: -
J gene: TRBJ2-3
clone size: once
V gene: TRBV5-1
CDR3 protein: CASSYGSGGTDTQYF
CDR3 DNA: TGCGCCAGCAGCTATGGCTCGGGGGGCACAGATACGCAGTATTTT

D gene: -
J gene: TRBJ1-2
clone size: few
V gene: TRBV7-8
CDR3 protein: CASSLSSGYGYTF
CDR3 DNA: TGTGCCAGCAGCTTATCATCGGGCTATGGCTACACCTTC

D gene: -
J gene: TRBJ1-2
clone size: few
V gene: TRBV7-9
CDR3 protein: CASSFAQGYGYTF
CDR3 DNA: TGTGCCAGCAGCTTCGCCCAGGGCTATGGCTACACCTTC

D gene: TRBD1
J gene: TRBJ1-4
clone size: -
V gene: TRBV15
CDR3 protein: CATSPYRGENEKLFF
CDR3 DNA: TGTGCCACCAGCCCCTACAGGGGGGAAAATGAAAAACTGTTTTTT

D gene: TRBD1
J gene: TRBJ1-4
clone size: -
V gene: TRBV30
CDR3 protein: CAWRDSGTGTEKLFF
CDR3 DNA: TGTGCCTGGAGGGATTCCGGGACAGGGACTGAAAAACTGTTTTTT

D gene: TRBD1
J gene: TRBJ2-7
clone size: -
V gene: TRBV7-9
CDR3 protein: CASSDRGGAYVEQYF
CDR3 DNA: TGTGCCAGCAGCGACAGGGGTGGGGCGTACGTGGAGCAGTACTTC

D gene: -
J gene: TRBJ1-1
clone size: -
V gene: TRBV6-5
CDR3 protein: CASSYSQGGNTEAFF
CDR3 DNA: TGTGCCAGCAGTTACTCGCAGGGAGGGAACACTGAAGCTTTCTTT

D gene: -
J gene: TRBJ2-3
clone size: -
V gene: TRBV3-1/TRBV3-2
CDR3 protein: CASSQGGSSTDTQYF
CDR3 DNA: TGTGCCAGCAGCCAAGGAGGCAGTAGCACAGATACGCAGTATTTT

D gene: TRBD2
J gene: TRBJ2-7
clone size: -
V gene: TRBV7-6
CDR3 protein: CASSLGTNSYEQYF
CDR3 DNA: TGTGCCAGCAGCTTGGGGACTAACTCCTACGAGCAGTACTTC

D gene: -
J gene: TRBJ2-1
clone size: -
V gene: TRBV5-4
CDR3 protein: CASSSRLGTQYNEQFF
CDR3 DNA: TGTGCCAGCAGCTCCCGACTAGGAACACAATACAATGAGCAGTTCTTC

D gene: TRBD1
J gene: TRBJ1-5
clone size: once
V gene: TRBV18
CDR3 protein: CASSPPGQGAGNQPQHF
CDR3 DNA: TGTGCCAGCTCACCACCGGGACAGGGGGCAGGCAATCAGCCCCAGCATTTT

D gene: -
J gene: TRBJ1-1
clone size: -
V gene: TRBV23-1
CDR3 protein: CASSHPFWGGPQNGVTTEAFF
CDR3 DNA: TGCGCCAGCAGTCACCCTTTCTGGGGGGGACCTCAAAACGGAGTAACAACTGAAGCTTTCTTT

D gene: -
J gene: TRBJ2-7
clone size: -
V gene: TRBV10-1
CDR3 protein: CASSDGQGYEQYF
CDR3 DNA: TGCGCCAGCAGTGACGGGCAGGGGTACGAGCAGTACTTC

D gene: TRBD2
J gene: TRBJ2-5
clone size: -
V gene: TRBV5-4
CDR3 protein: CASSYGTSGGAQTQYF
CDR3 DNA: TGTGCCAGCAGCTACGGGACTAGCGGGGGGGCACAGACCCAGTACTTC

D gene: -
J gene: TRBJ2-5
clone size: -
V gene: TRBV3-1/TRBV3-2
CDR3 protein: CASSQVSETQYF
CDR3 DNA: TGTGCCAGCAGCCAAGTTTCGGAGACCCAGTACTTC

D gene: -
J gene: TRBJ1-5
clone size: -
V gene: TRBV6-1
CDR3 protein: CASSERYTNQPQHF
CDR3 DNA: TGTGCCAGCAGTGAGAGGTACACAAATCAGCCCCAGCATTTT

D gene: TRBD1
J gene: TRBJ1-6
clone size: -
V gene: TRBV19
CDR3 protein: CASSISWDRGHSPLHF
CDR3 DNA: TGTGCCAGTAGTATTTCGTGGGACAGGGGGCATTCACCCCTCCACTTT

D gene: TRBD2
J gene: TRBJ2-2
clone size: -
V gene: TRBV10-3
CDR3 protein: CAISDRTSHTGELFF
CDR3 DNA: TGTGCCATCAGTGACCGGACTAGTCACACCGGGGAGCTGTTTTTT

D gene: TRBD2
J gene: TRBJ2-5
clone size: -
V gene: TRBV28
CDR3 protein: CASKPGRGVRETQYF
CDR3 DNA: TGTGCCAGCAAACCTGGGAGGGGCGTCAGGGAGACCCAGTACTTC

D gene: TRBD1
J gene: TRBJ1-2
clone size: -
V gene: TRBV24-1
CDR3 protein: CATSDFGEQGHYGYTF
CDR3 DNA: TGTGCCACCAGTGATTTTGGGGAACAGGGGCACTATGGCTACACCTTC

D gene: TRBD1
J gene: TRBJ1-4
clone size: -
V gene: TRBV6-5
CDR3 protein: CASAYSSQGDEKLFF
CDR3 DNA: TGTGCCAGCGCATACAGCTCCCAGGGGGATGAAAAACTGTTTTTT

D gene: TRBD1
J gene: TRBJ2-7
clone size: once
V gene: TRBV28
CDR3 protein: CASSSLTGAWGEQYF
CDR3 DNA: TGTGCCAGCAGCTCCCTGACAGGGGCATGGGGCGAGCAGTACTTC

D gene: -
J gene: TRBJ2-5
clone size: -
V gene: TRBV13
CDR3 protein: CASSSSMQKYQETQYF
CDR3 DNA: TGTGCCAGCAGCTCCTCGATGCAGAAGTACCAAGAGACCCAGTACTTC

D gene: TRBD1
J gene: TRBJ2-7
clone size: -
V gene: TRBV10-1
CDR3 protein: CASSEPGQGDEQYF
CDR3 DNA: TGCGCCAGCAGTGAGCCGGGACAGGGTGACGAGCAGTACTTC

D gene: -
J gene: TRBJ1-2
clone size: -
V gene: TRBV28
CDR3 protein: CASSPGTVNGYTF
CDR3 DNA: TGTGCCAGCAGTCCCGGGACTGTTAATGGCTACACCTTC

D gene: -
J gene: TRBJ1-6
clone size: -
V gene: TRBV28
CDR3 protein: CASRDRSSYNSPLHF
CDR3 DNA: TGTGCCAGCAGAGACAGGAGCTCCTATAATTCACCCCTCCACTTT

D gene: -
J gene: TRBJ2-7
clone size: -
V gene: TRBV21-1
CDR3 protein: CASSNPGWYEQYF
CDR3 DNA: TGTGCCAGCAGCAACCCAGGGTGGTACGAGCAGTACTTC

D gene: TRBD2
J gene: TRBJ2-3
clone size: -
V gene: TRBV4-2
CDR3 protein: CASSQGSGGGTDTQYF
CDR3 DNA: TGTGCCAGCAGCCAAGGTAGCGGGGGGGGCACAGATACGCAGTATTTT

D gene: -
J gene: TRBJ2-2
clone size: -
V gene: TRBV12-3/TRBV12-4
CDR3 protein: CASIDGTGELFF
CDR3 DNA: TGTGCCAGCATCGACGGGACCGGGGAGCTGTTTTTT

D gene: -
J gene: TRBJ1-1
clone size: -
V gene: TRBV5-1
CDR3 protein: CASSLGSRADTEAFF
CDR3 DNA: TGCGCCAGCAGCTTGGGATCCAGGGCGGACACTGAAGCTTTCTTT

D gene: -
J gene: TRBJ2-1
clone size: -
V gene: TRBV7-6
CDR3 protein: CASSLVLDSGDNEQFF
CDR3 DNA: TGTGCCAGCAGCTTAGTCCTCGACTCGGGAGACAATGAGCAGTTCTTC

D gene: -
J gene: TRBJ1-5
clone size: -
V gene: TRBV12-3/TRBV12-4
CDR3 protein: CASTRQSNQPQHF
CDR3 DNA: TGTGCCAGCACTAGACAGTCCAATCAGCCCCAGCATTTT

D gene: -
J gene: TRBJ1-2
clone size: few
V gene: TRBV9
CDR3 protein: CASSGQGTSHGYTF
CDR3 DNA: TGTGCCAGCAGCGGTCAGGGTACCTCCCATGGCTACACCTTC

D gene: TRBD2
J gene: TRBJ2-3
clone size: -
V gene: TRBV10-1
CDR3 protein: CASSRVSAPRGGRDTQYF
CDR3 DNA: TGCGCCAGCAGCCGGGTCTCGGCTCCCCGGGGGGGTAGGGATACGCAGTATTTT

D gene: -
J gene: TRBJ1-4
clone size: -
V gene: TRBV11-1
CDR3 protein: CASSRQFATNEKLFF
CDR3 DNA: TGTGCCAGCAGCCGACAGTTTGCAACTAATGAAAAACTGTTTTTT

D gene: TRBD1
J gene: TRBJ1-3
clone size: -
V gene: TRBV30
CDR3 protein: CAWRGPEGANTIYF
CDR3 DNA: TGTGCCTGGAGGGGCCCAGAGGGGGCAAACACCATATATTTT

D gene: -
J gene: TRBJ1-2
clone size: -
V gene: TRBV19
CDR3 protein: CARIQGRIGGYTF
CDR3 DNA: TGTGCCAGGATACAGGGCCGCATCGGTGGCTACACCTTC

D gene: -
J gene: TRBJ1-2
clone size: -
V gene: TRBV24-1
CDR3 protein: CATSGGPPGGYTF
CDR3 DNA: TGTGCCACCAGTGGAGGCCCACCTGGGGGCTACACCTTC

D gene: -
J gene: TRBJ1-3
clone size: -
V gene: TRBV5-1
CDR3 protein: CASSPFGGNTIYF
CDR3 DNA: TGCGCCAGCAGCCCCTTCGGTGGAAACACCATATATTTT